The 19 T cell receptor beta chains below were found in one sample sequenced in a study of blood T cell repertoires in COVID-19. Data came from immunoSEQ multiplex PCR; TCRdb stores just in-frame clones and leaves some out. The table has approximately 200,000 clones, about 85% seen once. Sequenced input: peripheral blood. These receptors all stem from a man aged 45-65 years who had recovered from COVID-19.

This clone was detected once. The chain uses TRBV4-1 and TRBJ1-5; TRBD1 is a possible D gene (5 bases). The germline V gene has CDR1 MGHRA and CDR2 YSYEKL. The V end lost 3 bases, the J end lost 6 bases, and 21 bases lay between the germline ends. The CDR3 is made up of 17 amino acids. CDR3 DNA: TGCGCCAGCAGCCATGGGAGCGGCCAACCGGGGGGTCAGCCCCAGCATTTT. Amino acid sequence: CASSHGSGQPGGQPQHF.

V is TRBV10-2 and J is TRBJ1-2, with D uncertain. The CDR3 is made up of 14 amino acids. Germline V CDR1 and CDR2: WSHSY, SAAADI. The V end lost 4 bases, the J end lost 7 bases, and 16 bases lay between the germline ends. The CDR3: CASSVRPGPIGYTF. Here the CDR3 DNA reads TGCGCCAGCAGTGTACGACCGGGTCCTATTGGCTACACCTTC.

The V call is TRBV5-1, the J call TRBJ1-4, with D possibly matching TRBD1 (5 bases). CDR1 and CDR2 from the germline V gene are SGHRS and YFSETQ. V was trimmed by 2 bases and J by 8 bases, leaving 19 bases between them. This CDR3 spans 16 amino acids. DNA of the CDR3: TGCGCCAGCAGCTTAAGCCCGGGAGCGGGGGGAGAAAAACTGTTTTTT. It specifies CASSLSPGAGGEKLFF.

This clone occurred many times. The gene calls are TRBV7-2 and TRBJ2-2; no definite D call. This CDR3 comprises 14 residues. In germline, CDR1 is SGHTA, CDR2 FQGNSA. Trimming took off 1 base at V and 2 bases at J, with 5 bases between the two ends. CDR3: CASSLETNTGELFF. CDR3 bases: TGTGCCAGCAGCTTAGAGACAAACACCGGGGAGCTGTTTTTT.

This chain joins TRBV5-1 and TRBJ2-2; 14 bases fit TRBD2. Germline V CDR1 and CDR2: SGHRS, YFSETQ. The CDR3 sequence is 19 residues long. With 4 bases clipped from V and 2 bases from J, the junction kept 10 bases outside the gene matches. CDR3 DNA sequence: TGCGCCAGCAGCCCCCCGACTAGCGGGAGGGCCATCAACACCGGGGAGCTGTTTTTT. Protein sequence: CASSPPTSGRAINTGELFF.

The rearrangement links TRBV9 to TRBJ1-4, with a possible D match to TRBD1 (5 bases). Germline CDR1 SGDLS, CDR2 YYNGEE. CDR3 length: 16 residues. Between the trimmed V and J ends, which lost 2 bases and 3 bases, there was a span of 14 bases. In DNA, the CDR3 is TGTGCCAGCAGCGTTGGGGCAGGAGTTCCTAATGAAAAACTGTTTTTT. This sequence encodes CASSVGAGVPNEKLFF.

The gene calls are TRBV5-4 and TRBJ2-3; 7 positions agree with TRBD1. V was pared by 7 bases and J by 4 bases, with 18 bases of the junction left unmatched. The CDR3 runs 17 residues. Germline CDR1 SGHNT, CDR2 YYREEE (reference sequence). The chain's CDR3 is CASARGGGSPSADTQYF. Here the CDR3 DNA reads TGTGCCAGCGCACGAGGGGGCGGCTCCCCCTCCGCAGATACGCAGTATTTT.

The gene calls are TRBV4-1 and TRBJ1-3; D is unresolved. Germline V lookup: CDR1 MGHRA, CDR2 YSYEKL. V lost 1 base and J 8 bases, leaving 15 bases between the germline ends. The CDR3 sequence is 15 residues long. CDR3 bases: TGCGCCAGCAGCCAAGCCCTCAGGTCCGAAGACACCATATATTTT. It codes for CASSQALRSEDTIYF.

V and J are TRBV9 and TRBJ2-7; 7 bases map to TRBD1. V was pared by 2 bases and J by 6 bases, with 8 bases of the junction left unmatched. This CDR3 contains 14 residues. Germline lookup yields CDR1 SGDLS and CDR2 YYNGEE. The CDR3 DNA sequence: TGTGCCAGCAGCGTCCAACCAACAGGGGTCGAGCAGTACTTC. It specifies CASSVQPTGVEQYF.

The rearrangement joins TRBV27 to TRBJ2-4, with TRBD2 matching over 8 bases. The CDR3 loop spans 16 amino acids. Germline trimming cut 6 bases from V and 6 bases from J; bases unmatched to any gene: 13. CDR1 and CDR2 from the germline V gene are MNHEY and SMNVEV (reference sequence). The CDR3 coding sequence is TGTGCCAGCAGCCTAGCGGGCCTTATAGAGGGAAACATTCAGTACTTC. This sequence encodes CASSLAGLIEGNIQYF.

The V and J genes are TRBV5-1 and TRBJ2-1, with 7 bases matching TRBD2. Per the germline V gene, CDR1 is SGHRS and CDR2 is YFSETQ. The CDR3 runs 16 residues. The trim removed 4 bases at V and 5 bases at J, leaving 12 bases unmatched. The CDR3 region is CASSTGAGRNNNEQFF. CDR3 nucleotides: TGCGCCAGCAGCACAGGAGCGGGAAGGAATAACAATGAGCAGTTCTTC.

The table lists this clone with a count of one. In nucleotides, the CDR3 is TGTGCCACCAGCACGATCAGGGGGACCAACACTGAAGCTTTCTTT. Its protein product is CATSTIRGTNTEAFF. The rearrangement links TRBV15 to TRBJ1-1; the match to TRBD1 covers 7 bases. CDR3 length equals 15 residues. With V trimmed by 4 bases and J by 2 bases, 7 bases remained unmatched. Germline CDR1 and CDR2: LNHNV and YYDKDF (reference sequence).

The chain couples TRBV5-4 to TRBJ1-2; perhaps TRBD1 as D (6 bases). CDR1 SGHNT and CDR2 YYREEE come from the germline V gene (reference sequence). Between the trimmed V and J ends, which lost 2 bases and 8 bases, there was a span of 10 bases. The CDR3 is made up of 12 amino acids. The CDR3 nucleotides are TGTGCCAGCAGCTTAGGACAGAGGGGCTACACCTTC. Translated: CASSLGQRGYTF. The full variable domain, in which reference TRBV5-4 and TRBJ1-2 provide the parts outside the CDR3, is ETGVTQSPTHLIKTRGQQVTLRCSSQSGHNTVSWYQQALGQGPQFIFQYYREEENGRGNFPPRFSGLQFPNYSSELNVNALELDDSALYLCASSLGQRGYTFGSGTRLTVV.

The chain uses TRBV11-3 and TRBJ2-7; the match to TRBD1 covers 7 bases. This CDR3 contains 13 residues. CDR1 and CDR2 (germline): SGHNT, YENEEA. Trimming took 2 bases from V and 2 from J; bases not matched to a gene: 0. The CDR3 is CASSLTGAYEQYF. DNA of the CDR3: TGTGCCAGCAGCTTAACAGGGGCCTACGAGCAGTACTTC.

The chain is built from TRBV25-1 and TRBJ2-1; possibly TRBD1 for D (5 bases). The germline V and J ends were trimmed by 6 bases and 4 bases, with 10 bases remaining between them. The CDR3 consists of 13 residues. In germline, CDR1 is MGHDK, CDR2 SYGVNS. The CDR3 bases are TGTGCCAGCAGGAAACAGGTTTACAATGAGCAGTTCTTC. Amino acid sequence: CASRKQVYNEQFF.

The chain joins TRBV27 to TRBJ2-1, with TRBD2 matching 9 bases. The CDR3 sequence is 15 residues long. The germline gives CDR1 MNHEY, CDR2 SMNVEV (reference sequence). The V segment lost 5 bases and the J segment 9 bases; nucleotides outside the gene matches: 11. The CDR3, as DNA: TGTGCCAGCAGTCCCGACGGCGGGAGGGCCGCTGAGCAGTTCTTC. Amino acid sequence: CASSPDGGRAAEQFF.

The chain employs TRBV14 and TRBJ2-7, with 8 bases identical to TRBD2. The CDR3 loop spans 16 amino acids. Germline values: CDR1 SGHDN, CDR2 FVKESK. The V and J ends lost 4 bases and 1 base, in that order; junction bases with no gene match: 9. The DNA for the CDR3 is TGTGCCAGCAGCCTGACTTTTGGACTAGCTTCCTACGAGCAGTACTTC. Encoded protein: CASSLTFGLASYEQYF.

This chain uses TRBV5-4 with TRBJ2-1; possibly TRBD2 for D (6 bases). CDR3 size: 15 residues. Trimming shortened V by 4 bases and J by 0 bases, and 11 bases separated the two germline ends. The V gene's germline CDR1 is SGHNT and CDR2 YYREEE (reference sequence). The CDR3 DNA follows: TGTGCCAGCAGCCAGGAGGGTCTCTCCTACAATGAGCAGTTCTTC. Residues: CASSQEGLSYNEQFF.

This sequence joins TRBV12-5 and TRBJ2-1, with a possible D match to TRBD1 (5 bases). The CDR3 is made up of 14 amino acids. The V end lost 7 bases, the J end lost 6 bases, and 16 bases lay between the germline ends. CDR1 and CDR2 from the germline V gene are LGHNT and FRNRAP. CDR3 sequence (DNA): TGTGCTAGTGCCCTCCCCAGGGTTTCCAATGAGCAGTTCTTC. It specifies CASALPRVSNEQFF.